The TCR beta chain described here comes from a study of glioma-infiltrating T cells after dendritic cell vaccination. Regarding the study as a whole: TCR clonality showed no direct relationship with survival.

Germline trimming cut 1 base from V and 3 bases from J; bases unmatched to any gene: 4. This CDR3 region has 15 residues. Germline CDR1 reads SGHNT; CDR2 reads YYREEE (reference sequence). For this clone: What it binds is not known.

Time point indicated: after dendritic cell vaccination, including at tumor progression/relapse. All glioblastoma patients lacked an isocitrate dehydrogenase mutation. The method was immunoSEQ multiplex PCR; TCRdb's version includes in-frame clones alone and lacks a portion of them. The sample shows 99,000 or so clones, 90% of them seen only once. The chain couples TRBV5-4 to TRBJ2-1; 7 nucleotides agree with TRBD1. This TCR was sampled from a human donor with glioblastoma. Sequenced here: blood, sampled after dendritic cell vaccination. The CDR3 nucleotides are TGTGCCAGCAGCTTGACAGGGGCTAACTACAATGAGCAGTTCTTC. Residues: CASSLTGANYNEQFF. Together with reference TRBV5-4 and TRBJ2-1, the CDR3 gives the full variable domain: ETGVTQSPTHLIKTRGQQVTLRCSSQSGHNTVSWYQQALGQGPQFIFQYYREEENGRGNFPPRFSGLQFPNYSSELNVNALELDDSALYLCASSLTGANYNEQFFGPGTRLTVL.